This T cell receptor (beta chain) was identified in a study of blood T cell repertoires in COVID-19. Background on the study: Both acute and convalescent COVID-19 samples were obtained from the United States, Italy and Spain. PBMCs, B-cell-depleted T cells, or T cells were the source of the cDNA or gDNA that made up the material.

Trimming stripped 3 bases from V and 6 bases from J, with 15 bases between. Germline V CDR1 and CDR2: KGHSH, LQKENI. The CDR3 runs 15 residues. As handled by the study authors: The assay estimated nucleated cells by amplifying reference gene primers. The table came from immunoSEQ multiplex PCR; TCRdb's copy has only in-frame clones and leaves some out. V and J calls and clone size are copied from that table; D and trimming were computed from the DNA. The sample has around 100,000 clones, more than 75% seen once; the top ten hold 10% to 15%. This TCR was recovered from a human donor in a cohort sampled during active COVID-19. The chain links TRBV18 to TRBJ1-5; unclear D gene. Specimen: peripheral blood. CDR3 sequence: CASSPTGSASQPQHF. CDR3 bases: TGTGCCAGCTCACCCACCGGTTCTGCGAGTCAGCCCCAGCATTTT.